Presented here are 15 T cell receptor beta chains from one specimen sequenced in a study of blood T cell repertoires in COVID-19. TCRdb's table, derived via immunoSEQ multiplex PCR, lists solely in-frame clones and lacks some. The data show 200,000 to 250,000 clones, roughly 90% seen once. Sequences were obtained from peripheral blood. These receptors were obtained from a woman in her fifties or sixties with acute or convalescent COVID-19.

This clone was seen only once. The chain uses TRBV10-1 and TRBJ2-2; D is possibly TRBD2 (5 bases). The CDR3 covers 13 residues. V was clipped by 3 bases and J by 4 bases, with 6 bases between them. Germline loops: CDR1 WNHNN, CDR2 SYGVQD (reference sequence). The CDR3: CASSESGTGELFF. The CDR3 nucleotides are TGCGCCAGCAGTGAAAGCGGCACCGGGGAGCTGTTTTTT.

This clone was observed once. This chain connects TRBV19 to TRBJ1-5, with D hard to call. The germline V gene encodes CDR1 LNHDA and CDR2 SQIVND (reference sequence). Trimming stripped 3 bases from V and 0 bases from J, with 18 bases between. The CDR3 is 18 residues long. The CDR3 DNA sequence: TGTGCCAGTAGTATGGGCAGCCCCCCACCGTATAGCAATCAGCCCCAGCATTTT. Residues: CASSMGSPPPYSNQPQHF.

This chain links TRBV6-5 with TRBJ2-7; a possible D gene is TRBD1 (5 bases). From germline, CDR1 is MNHEY and CDR2 SVGAGI. The CDR3 loop spans 15 amino acids. The ends were cut back, 1 base at V and 1 base at J, with 11 bases in the middle. CDR3 coding DNA: TGTGCCAGCAGTTACTATACAACAGGATCCTACGAGCAGTACTTC. The encoded protein is CASSYYTTGSYEQYF.

The chain joins TRBV3-1 (or the pseudogene TRBV3-2) to TRBJ1-6, with a tentative D call TRBD1 (6 bases). Looked up from germline, CDR1 is LGHDT and CDR2 is YNNKEL (reference sequence). With 4 bases removed from V and 9 bases from J, the gap between germline ends came to 28 bases. The CDR3 has 19 residues. In DNA form, the CDR3 reads TGTGCCAGCAGCCTAAAGGGGGGGCCTAGGGATTCTCATGGTTCACCCCTCCACTTT. This sequence encodes CASSLKGGPRDSHGSPLHF.

V is TRBV11-2 and J is TRBJ2-7; D is unclear. V lost 0 bases to trimming and J lost 3 bases, with 12 bases between them. Germline CDR1 SGHAT, CDR2 FQNNGV. This CDR3 contains 15 residues. CDR3 residues: CASSLDLGRNYEQYF. CDR3 nucleotides: TGTGCCAGCAGCTTAGATCTGGGCCGCAACTACGAGCAGTACTTC.

V usage is TRBV24-1 and J usage is TRBJ1-1; no definite D call. Between the trimmed V and J ends, which lost 6 bases and 4 bases, there was a span of 11 bases. Germline V gives CDR1 KGHDR, CDR2 SFDVKD. The CDR3 loop spans 13 amino acids. The CDR3 loop reads CATSSSSGTEAFF. CDR3 in DNA: TGTGCCACCAGTTCTTCATCGGGCACTGAAGCTTTCTTT.

The J gene is TRBJ2-5, the V gene TRBV5-8, with 7 bases aligning to TRBD2. Germline CDR1 is SGHTS and CDR2 is YDEGEE. With V trimmed by 5 bases and J by 4 bases, 5 bases remained unmatched. This CDR3 comprises 13 residues. The CDR3 loop reads CASRRAGSETQYF. The CDR3 DNA follows: TGTGCCAGCAGGAGAGCGGGGTCAGAGACCCAGTACTTC. The whole variable domain, remainder taken from reference TRBV5-8 and TRBJ2-5, is EAGVTQSPTHLIKTRGQQATLRCSPISGHTSVYWYQQALGLGLQFLLWYDEGEERNRGNFPPRFSGRQFPNYSSELNVNALELEDSALYLCASRRAGSETQYFGPGTRLLVL.

This chain connects TRBV19 to TRBJ1-1; D not certain. Germline CDR1 reads LNHDA; CDR2 reads SQIVND (reference sequence). The germline V and J ends were trimmed by 4 bases and 2 bases, with 8 bases remaining between them. This CDR3 region has 13 residues. CDR3 sequence: CASSREPNTEAFF. CDR3 DNA sequence: TGTGCCAGTAGTAGGGAGCCTAACACTGAAGCTTTCTTT.

The rearrangement uses TRBV5-6 and TRBJ1-4, with TRBD1 identical over 10 bases. The CDR3 spans 16 residues. The V gene's germline CDR1 is SGHDT and CDR2 YYEEEE. J gave up 6 bases and V 4 bases, and 9 bases lay outside the gene matches. CDR3 DNA: TGTGCCAGCAGCCATTACTCGACAGGGGGCTATGAAAAACTGTTTTTT. This sequence encodes CASSHYSTGGYEKLFF.

The J gene is TRBJ1-6, the V gene TRBV19; 8 bases match TRBD1. Germline values: CDR1 LNHDA, CDR2 SQIVND (reference sequence). The CDR3 is 17 amino acids. V was pared by 2 bases and J by 7 bases, with 10 bases of the junction left unmatched. The CDR3 coding sequence is TGTGCCAGTAGTATATCGGCCGGAGACAGGGGAAATTCACCCCTCCACTTT. The encoded protein is CASSISAGDRGNSPLHF.

This chain uses TRBV19 with TRBJ2-1; the match to TRBD2 covers 9 bases. The CDR3 has 12 residues. V gave up 9 bases and J gave up 13 bases; unmatched junction bases: 10. The germline V gene encodes CDR1 LNHDA and CDR2 SQIVND (reference sequence). Here the CDR3 DNA reads TGTGCCAGCTCGGCGGGGGGGCCTACTCAGTTCTTC. It specifies CASSAGGPTQFF.

The table lists this clone with a count of one. The rearrangement joins TRBV6-5 to TRBJ1-5, with D possibly TRBD1 on 6 matching bases. V lost 6 bases to trimming and J lost 3 bases, with 12 bases between them. The CDR3 is made up of 14 amino acids. Germline loops: CDR1 MNHEY, CDR2 SVGAGI. CDR3: CASRGDTYNQPQHF. The CDR3 nucleotides read TGTGCCAGCAGGGGGGACACCTACAATCAGCCCCAGCATTTT.

V is TRBV24-1 and J is TRBJ2-7; TRBD1 aligns across 11 bases. The germline V gene has CDR1 KGHDR and CDR2 SFDVKD. V shed 5 bases and J 6 bases; nucleotides not matched to a gene: 8. This CDR3 has 15 amino acids. The CDR3 loop reads CATSVGTGGLSEQYF. Here the CDR3 DNA reads TGTGCCACCAGTGTTGGGACAGGGGGTTTATCCGAGCAGTACTTC.

The genes are TRBV20-1 and TRBJ2-1; 8 bases are a match to TRBD2. This CDR3 has 17 residues. V dropped 3 bases and J dropped 7; count of bases not matched to a gene: 17. Germline V CDR1 and CDR2: DFQATT, SNEGSKA (reference sequence). CDR3 region: CSASPLRGGAEDNEQFF. The CDR3 DNA reads as TGCAGTGCTAGTCCCCTCCGGGGGGGGGCCGAGGATAATGAGCAGTTCTTC.

The chain joins TRBV5-1 to TRBJ2-2; TRBD1 agrees at 8 bases. Germline V gene lookup returns CDR1 SGHRS and CDR2 YFSETQ. This CDR3 spans 15 amino acids. V was clipped by 1 base and J by 5 bases; unmatched bases: 4. The CDR3 spells CASSLTGGNTGELFF. Written as DNA, the CDR3 is TGCGCCAGCAGCTTGACAGGGGGAAATACCGGGGAGCTGTTTTTT.